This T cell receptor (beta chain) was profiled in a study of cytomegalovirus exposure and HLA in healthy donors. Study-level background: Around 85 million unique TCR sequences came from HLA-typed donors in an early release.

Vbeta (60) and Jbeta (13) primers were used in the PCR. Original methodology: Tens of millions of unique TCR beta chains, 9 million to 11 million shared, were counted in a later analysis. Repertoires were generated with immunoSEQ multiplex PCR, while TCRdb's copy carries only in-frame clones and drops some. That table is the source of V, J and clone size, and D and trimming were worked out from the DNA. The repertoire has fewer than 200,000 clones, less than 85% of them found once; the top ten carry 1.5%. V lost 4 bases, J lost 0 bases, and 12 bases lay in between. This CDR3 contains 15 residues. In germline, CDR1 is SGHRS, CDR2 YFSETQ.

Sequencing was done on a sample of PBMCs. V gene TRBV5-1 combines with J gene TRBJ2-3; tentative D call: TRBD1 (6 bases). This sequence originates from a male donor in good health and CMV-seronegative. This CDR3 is CASSDGTPSTDTQYF. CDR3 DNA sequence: TGCGCCAGCAGCGACGGGACACCCAGCACAGATACGCAGTATTTT.